Presented here are 6 T cell receptor beta chains from one specimen sequenced in a study of blood T cell repertoires in COVID-19. Assay used: immunoSEQ multiplex PCR; TCRdb lists only in-frame clones, some missing. Altogether some 45,000 clones are present, about 85% being singletons, with the ten largest covering 30% to 35%. Source material: peripheral blood. The receptor source for this set is an elderly woman with acute or convalescent COVID-19.

The chain's CDR3 is CASSLGGGYNEQFF. Here the CDR3 DNA reads TGTGCCAGCAGCTTAGGGGGAGGTTACAATGAGCAGTTCTTC. The chain has TRBV7-8 and TRBJ2-1; maybe TRBD2 (6 bases). V gave up 1 base and J gave up 4 bases, with 8 bases separating them. Germline values: CDR1 SGHVS, CDR2 FQNEAQ. This CDR3 comprises 14 residues.

About this clone: Additional DNA sequences in this sample encode the identical CDR3. V is TRBV5-1 and J is TRBJ2-7; D perhaps matches TRBD2 (5 bases). V gave up 0 bases and J gave up 6 bases, with 7 bases separating them. The CDR3 has 12 residues. Germline assignment: CDR1 SGHRS and CDR2 YFSETQ. Here the CDR3 DNA reads TGCGCCAGCAGCTTGGCGGCGGGCGAGCAGTACTTC. It specifies CASSLAAGEQYF. Full variable domain (remainder filled in from reference TRBV5-1 and TRBJ2-7): KAGVTQTPRYLIKTRGQQVTLSCSPISGHRSVSWYQQTPGQGLQFLFEYFSETQRNKGNFPGRFSGRQFSNSRSEMNVSTLELGDSALYLCASSLAAGEQYFGPGTRLTVT.

The chain is built from TRBV3-1 (or the pseudogene TRBV3-2) and TRBJ2-1; 13 bases fit TRBD2. Germline V gene lookup returns CDR1 LGHDT and CDR2 YNNKEL (reference sequence). J lost 10 bases, V lost 4 bases, and 4 bases had no gene match. The CDR3 totals 14 residues. CDR3 protein: CASSLSGLAGEQFF. The CDR3 bases are TGTGCCAGCAGCCTTTCGGGACTAGCGGGGGAGCAGTTCTTC.

The table lists this clone with a count of one. The chain uses TRBV11-2 and TRBJ2-3; 7 positions agree with TRBD2. The length of the CDR3 is 15 residues. The germline gives CDR1 SGHAT, CDR2 FQNNGV. V was clipped by 5 bases and J by 2 bases; unmatched bases: 7. DNA for the CDR3: TGTGCCAGCAGCCATCCGGGACTAAACACAGATACGCAGTATTTT. Translating it yields CASSHPGLNTDTQYF.

The rearrangement links TRBV2 to TRBJ2-7; 7 nucleotides line up with TRBD1. The CDR3 runs to 14 residues. Germline CDR1 SNHLY, CDR2 FYNNEI. Trimming at V came to 5 bases and at J to 5 bases, leaving 9 bases not matched to a gene. The CDR3 is CASSRMTGTNEQYF. DNA for the CDR3: TGTGCCAGCAGTCGCATGACAGGGACCAACGAGCAGTACTTC.

The V and J genes are TRBV30 and TRBJ2-5; maybe TRBD2 (5 bases). The germline V gene has CDR1 GTSNPN and CDR2 SVGIG (reference sequence). V lost 6 bases and J 5 bases, leaving 19 bases between the germline ends. The CDR3 covers 14 residues. DNA for the CDR3: TGTGCCTGTTCGGGGAATACCCTGGGGGAGACCCAGTACTTC. Translating it yields CACSGNTLGETQYF.